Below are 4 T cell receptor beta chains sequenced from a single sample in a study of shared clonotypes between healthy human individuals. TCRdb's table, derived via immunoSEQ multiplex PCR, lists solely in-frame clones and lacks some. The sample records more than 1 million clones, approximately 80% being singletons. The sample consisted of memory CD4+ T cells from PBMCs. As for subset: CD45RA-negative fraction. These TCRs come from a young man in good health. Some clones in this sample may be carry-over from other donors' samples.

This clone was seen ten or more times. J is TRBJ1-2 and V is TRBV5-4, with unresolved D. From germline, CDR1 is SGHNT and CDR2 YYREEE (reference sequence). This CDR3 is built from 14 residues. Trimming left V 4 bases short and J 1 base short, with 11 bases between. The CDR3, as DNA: TGTGCCAGCAGCCTACCCGTTATTAACTATGGCTACACCTTC. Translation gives CASSLPVINYGYTF. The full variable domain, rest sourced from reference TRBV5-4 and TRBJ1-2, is ETGVTQSPTHLIKTRGQQVTLRCSSQSGHNTVSWYQQALGQGPQFIFQYYREEENGRGNFPPRFSGLQFPNYSSELNVNALELDDSALYLCASSLPVINYGYTFGSGTRLTVV.

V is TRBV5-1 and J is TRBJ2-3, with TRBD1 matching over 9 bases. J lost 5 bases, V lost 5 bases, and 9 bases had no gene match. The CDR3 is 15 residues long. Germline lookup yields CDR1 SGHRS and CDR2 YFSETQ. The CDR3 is CASRPTGGQEDTQYF. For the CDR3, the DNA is TGCGCCAGCAGGCCGACAGGGGGACAGGAAGATACGCAGTATTTT.

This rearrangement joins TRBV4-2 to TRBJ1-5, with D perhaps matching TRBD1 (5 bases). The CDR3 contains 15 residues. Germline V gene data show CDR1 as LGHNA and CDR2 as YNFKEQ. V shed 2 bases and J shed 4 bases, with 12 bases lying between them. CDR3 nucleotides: TGTGCCAGCAGCCAAACATTCCAGGGAAATCAGCCCCAGCATTTT. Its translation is CASSQTFQGNQPQHF.

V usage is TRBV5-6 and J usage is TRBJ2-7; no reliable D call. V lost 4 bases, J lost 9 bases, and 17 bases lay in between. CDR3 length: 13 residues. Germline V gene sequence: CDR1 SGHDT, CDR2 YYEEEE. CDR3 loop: CASSRIPEAGQYF. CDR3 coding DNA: TGTGCCAGCAGCCGAATTCCAGAGGCTGGGCAGTACTTC. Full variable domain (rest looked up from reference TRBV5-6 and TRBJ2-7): DAGVTQSPTHLIKTRGQQVTLRCSPKSGHDTVSWYQQALGQGPQFIFQYYEEEERQRGNFPDRFSGHQFPNYSSELNVNALLLGDSALYLCASSRIPEAGQYFGPGTRLTVT.